These 27 T cell receptor beta chains were all obtained from the same sample, sequenced in a study of blood T cell repertoires in COVID-19. Some clones are missing from TCRdb's copy, which holds only in-frame ones; the method was immunoSEQ multiplex PCR. This table holds more than 200,000 clones, more than 75% found once. The sequencing input was PBMCs or T cells enriched from blood (not recorded which). These receptors all stem from a man aged 35-49 years who had recovered from COVID-19.

This chain joins TRBV7-9 and TRBJ2-7; 8 nucleotides agree with TRBD1. CDR1 and CDR2 from the germline V gene are SEHNR and FQNEAQ (reference sequence). With V trimmed by 3 bases and J by 0 bases, 10 bases remained unmatched. The CDR3 loop spans 17 amino acids. In DNA form, the CDR3 reads TGTGCCAGCAGCTTTTTTCCAGGGGGCGGCAACTCCTACGAGCAGTACTTC. Residues: CASSFFPGGGNSYEQYF.

The chain is built from TRBV4-1 and TRBJ1-1, with D perhaps TRBD1 (5 bases). CDR1 and CDR2 from the germline V gene are MGHRA and YSYEKL. The V gene lost 2 bases and the J gene lost 0 bases, with 7 bases spanning the gap. The CDR3 consists of 14 residues. The chain's CDR3 is CASSQQGLNTEAFF. The CDR3 region has the DNA TGCGCCAGCAGCCAACAGGGATTGAACACTGAAGCTTTCTTT.

This chain's CDR3 is CASSLGRIQPQHF. The CDR3 DNA reads as TGTGCCAGCAGTTTAGGGCGGATTCAGCCCCAGCATTTT. The J gene is TRBJ1-5, the V gene TRBV12-3 or TRBV12-4; no clear D gene. The CDR3 contains 13 residues. Trimming stripped 1 base from V and 6 bases from J, with 7 bases between.

The V and J genes are TRBV18 and TRBJ2-2; 11 nucleotides match TRBD1. Per germline, CDR1 KGHSH and CDR2 LQKENI. The length of the CDR3 is 15 residues. V shed 4 bases and J 3 bases; nucleotides not matched to a gene: 1. The CDR3 DNA follows: TGTGCCAGCTCACGGACAGGGGGCGACACCGGGGAGCTGTTTTTT. Amino acid sequence: CASSRTGGDTGELFF.

V is TRBV12-1 and J is TRBJ2-7; the table assigns TRBD2, which was not confirmed against the DNA. TRBV12-1 is labeled a pseudogene. This CDR3 has 19 residues. CDR3 sequence (DNA): TGTGCCAGCAGCTCCGGCCGGCGACTAGCGGGAGGACAACGCCACGAGCAGTACTTC. Translation: CASSSGRRLAGGQRHEQYF.

The CDR3: CASSSHPGRFEGNTIYF. The CDR3 DNA sequence: TGTGCCAGCAGCTCTCACCCCGGGAGGTTTGAAGGAAACACCATATATTTT. The chain combines TRBV7-2 with TRBJ1-3; D is undetermined. CDR3 length: 17 residues. Germline V gene data show CDR1 as SGHTA and CDR2 as FQGNSA. V lost 4 bases to trimming and J lost 4 bases, with 20 bases between them.

This chain joins TRBV21-1 and TRBJ1-2; the DNA was not compared with TRBD1, the D call given in the table. TRBV21-1 constitutes a pseudogene. This CDR3 has 18 residues. The CDR3 DNA reads TGTGCCAGCAGCAAAGGGATGCACCCGACAGTGGTTCGAGAGGGCTACACCTTC. Amino acid sequence: CASSKGMHPTVVREGYTF.

This clone was seen only once. CDR3 sequence: CASSPFSGAGELFF. CDR3 sequence (DNA): TGCGCCAGCAGCCCCTTTAGCGGAGCCGGGGAGCTGTTTTTT. This sequence joins TRBV5-1 and TRBJ2-2; D possibly corresponds to TRBD2 (6 bases). This CDR3 is built from 14 residues. Germline V lookup: CDR1 SGHRS, CDR2 YFSETQ. V was pared by 4 bases and J by 6 bases, with 13 bases between.

V gene TRBV19 combines with J gene TRBJ1-2; 9 nucleotides agree with TRBD1. The ends lost 5 bases at V and 8 bases at J; junction bases unmatched: 9. CDR1 is LNHDA and CDR2 is SQIVND in the germline V gene (reference sequence). There are 14 residues in the CDR3. CDR3 amino acids: CASSRDRAVQGYTF. The CDR3 nucleotides read TGTGCCAGTAGTCGGGACAGGGCGGTACAAGGCTACACCTTC.

The chain carries TRBV6-5 and TRBJ1-5; D not certain. The CDR3 sequence is 15 residues long. Germline CDR1 reads MNHEY; CDR2 reads SVGAGI. The ends were cut back, 6 bases at V and 0 bases at J, with 12 bases in the middle. CDR3 loop: CASRLLGVSNQPQHF. The DNA for the CDR3 is TGTGCCAGCAGATTATTAGGAGTTAGCAATCAGCCCCAGCATTTT.

This rearrangement joins TRBV11-3 to TRBJ2-2; the match to TRBD2 covers 11 bases. Trimming removed 0 bases from V and 8 bases from J; junction bases left unmatched: 8. This CDR3 has 17 residues. CDR1 and CDR2 (germline): SGHNT, YENEEA. The CDR3 loop is CASSLDETSGRTGELFF. The CDR3 DNA is TGTGCCAGCAGCTTAGACGAAACTAGCGGGAGAACAGGGGAGCTGTTTTTT.

The rearrangement joins TRBV5-1 to TRBJ2-6; a possible D gene is TRBD2 (5 bases). Germline V lookup: CDR1 SGHRS, CDR2 YFSETQ. V was trimmed by 3 bases and J by 0 bases, leaving 13 bases between them. There are 17 residues in the CDR3. Here the CDR3 DNA reads TGCGCCAGCAGCTCCGGGATTTGGGACTCTGGGGCCAACGTCCTGACTTTC. It specifies CASSSGIWDSGANVLTF.

The CDR3 coding sequence is TGTGCCAGCAGCTTAGTATGGTCGGGGACTGGAAACACCATATATTTT. It yields the protein CASSLVWSGTGNTIYF. This chain connects TRBV7-2 to TRBJ1-3; no definite D call. In germline, CDR1 is SGHTA, CDR2 FQGNSA. This CDR3 has 16 amino acids. Trimming left V 1 base short and J 2 bases short, with 12 bases between. Filled out from reference TRBV7-2 and TRBJ1-3, the complete variable domain reads GAGVSQSPSNKVTEKGKDVELRCDPISGHTALYWYRQSLGQGLEFLIYFQGNSAPDKSGLPSDRFSAERTGGSVSTLTIQRTQQEDSAVYLCASSLVWSGTGNTIYFGEGSWLTVV.

A few counts support this clone. This rearrangement joins TRBV19 to TRBJ1-5; TRBD1 matches at 7 bases. Germline CDR1 LNHDA, CDR2 SQIVND (reference sequence). Trimming took 0 bases from V and 0 from J; bases not matched to a gene: 5. The CDR3 contains 17 residues. The CDR3 sequence: CASSIDPTGYSNQPQHF. The CDR3 DNA reads TGTGCCAGTAGTATAGACCCGACAGGGTATAGCAATCAGCCCCAGCATTTT.

Of note for this clone: The junction does not match germline at one end; this may be a read error. The rearrangement uses TRBV20-1 and TRBJ2-7; TRBD1 might be the D (6 bases). Germline V gene sequence: CDR1 DFQATT, CDR2 SNEGSKA (reference sequence). The length of the CDR3 is 11 residues. The CDR3 nucleotides are TGCAGTGCTGAAGGGGATCGGGACAACTTCTTC. This encodes CSAEGDRDNFF.

V usage is TRBV5-6 and J usage is TRBJ2-3; 16 bases agree with TRBD2. Germline CDR1 reads SGHDT; CDR2 reads YYEEEE. The J segment lost 5 bases and the V segment lost 4 bases, leaving 13 bases of the junction unmatched. The CDR3 covers 19 residues. CDR3 in DNA: TGTGCCAGCAGCCCATCTCCGGGGACTAGCGGGGGGGATAGAGATACGCAGTATTTT. Protein sequence: CASSPSPGTSGGDRDTQYF.

The chain combines TRBV23-1 with TRBJ1-3; a weak D match, TRBD1 (5 bases). TRBV23-1 is given ORF status, its function remaining uncertain. The V and J ends lost 6 bases and 4 bases respectively, with 16 bases between them. CDR3 length: 15 residues. CDR3: CASRSFQGGGNTIYF. CDR3 in DNA: TGCGCCAGCAGGTCCTTCCAGGGCGGAGGAAACACCATATATTTT.

J is TRBJ1-5 and V is TRBV20-1, with a possible D match to TRBD1 (6 bases). Germline V gene data show CDR1 as DFQATT and CDR2 as SNEGSKA (reference sequence). The V and J ends lost 3 bases and 3 bases respectively, with 12 bases between them. This CDR3 region has 14 residues. CDR3 in amino acids: CSASTGLDNQPQHF. DNA of the CDR3: TGCAGTGCTAGTACAGGGCTGGACAATCAGCCCCAGCATTTT.

This chain joins TRBV10-3 and TRBJ1-2, with 7 bases identical to TRBD1. V trimming: 4 bases; J trimming: 4 bases; junction bases outside the gene matches: 3. The CDR3 loop spans 13 amino acids. Germline V gene sequence: CDR1 ENHRY, CDR2 SYGVKD. CDR3 bases: TGTGCCATCAGTGGACAGGGTGGCTATGGCTACACCTTC. Encoded protein: CAISGQGGYGYTF.

The rearrangement joins TRBV5-1 to TRBJ2-3; TRBD2 matches 15 bases. The germline gives CDR1 SGHRS, CDR2 YFSETQ. J lost 3 bases, V lost 5 bases, and 4 bases had no gene match. This CDR3 has 16 amino acids. CDR3 sequence: CASRSGTSGRTDTQYF. The CDR3 nucleotides read TGCGCCAGCAGGTCCGGGACTAGCGGGAGGACAGATACGCAGTATTTT.

V gene TRBV4-1 combines with J gene TRBJ1-5; D perhaps matches TRBD1 (5 bases). V lost 1 base, J lost 5 bases, and 15 bases lay in between. The CDR3 loop spans 16 amino acids. Germline V CDR1 and CDR2: MGHRA, YSYEKL. In nucleotides, the CDR3 is TGCGCCAGCAGCCAAGCGTCGGGGGAGGGAGATCAGCCCCAGCATTTT. It is translated as CASSQASGEGDQPQHF.

The chain is built from TRBV4-3 and TRBJ2-1, with 9 bases lining up with TRBD2. Germline CDR1 and CDR2: LGHNA and YSLEER. J gave up 8 bases and V 0 bases, and 5 bases lay outside the gene matches. This CDR3 spans 15 amino acids. The CDR3 coding sequence is TGCGCCAGCAGCCAAGATGCGGGGGGGCTCTATGAGCAGTTCTTC. This encodes CASSQDAGGLYEQFF.

This rearrangement joins TRBV7-6 to TRBJ1-6; D unresolved. The germline V and J ends were trimmed by 0 bases and 6 bases, with 15 bases remaining between them. Germline V gene lookup returns CDR1 SGHVS and CDR2 FNYEAQ. This CDR3 is 17 amino acids long. CDR3 nucleotides: TGTGCCAGCAGCTTAGCGGGCACCGGGAGAGGTAATTCACCCCTCCACTTT. This codes for CASSLAGTGRGNSPLHF. Looking up the rest from reference TRBV7-6 and TRBJ1-6 gives the full variable domain: GAGVSQSPRYKVTKRGQDVALRCDPISGHVSLYWYRQALGQGPEFLTYFNYEAQQDKSGLPNDRFSAERPEGSISTLTIQRTEQRDSAMYRCASSLAGTGRGNSPLHFGNGTRLTVT.

The rearrangement joins TRBV7-2 to TRBJ2-1; 10 bases are a match to TRBD2. The germline CDR1 and CDR2 sequences are SGHTA and FQGNSA. The CDR3 runs to 16 residues. After removal of 2 bases from V and 3 bases from J, the junction contained 4 bases not matched to a gene. DNA for the CDR3: TGTGCCAGCAGCTTACTAGCGGGGGACAACTACAATGAGCAGTTCTTC. It translates to CASSLLAGDNYNEQFF.

This rearrangement joins TRBV4-2 to TRBJ1-1; TRBD1 matches at 8 bases. The germline V gene encodes CDR1 LGHNA and CDR2 YNFKEQ. Germline trimming cut 0 bases from V and 8 bases from J; bases unmatched to any gene: 2. This CDR3 has 13 amino acids. The CDR3 sequence is CASSQERDREAFF. CDR3 nucleotide sequence: TGTGCCAGCAGCCAAGAAAGGGACAGGGAAGCTTTCTTT.

V and J are TRBV5-1 and TRBJ2-1, with unresolved D. The V gene lost 0 bases and the J gene lost 0 bases, with 7 bases spanning the gap. The CDR3 consists of 15 residues. Germline V gene lookup returns CDR1 SGHRS and CDR2 YFSETQ. CDR3 bases: TGCGCCAGCAGCTTGGAGGCAGGCTCCTACAATGAGCAGTTCTTC. Translation: CASSLEAGSYNEQFF. Looking up the rest from reference TRBV5-1 and TRBJ2-1 gives the full variable domain: KAGVTQTPRYLIKTRGQQVTLSCSPISGHRSVSWYQQTPGQGLQFLFEYFSETQRNKGNFPGRFSGRQFSNSRSEMNVSTLELGDSALYLCASSLEAGSYNEQFFGPGTRLTVL.

This clone has just a few counts. This sequence joins TRBV28 and TRBJ1-2; D might be TRBD1 (6 bases). Germline V lookup: CDR1 MDHEN, CDR2 SYDVKM. The V gene lost 5 bases and the J gene lost 6 bases, with 22 bases spanning the gap. The CDR3 covers 16 residues. The CDR3 nucleotides are TGTGCCAGCAGTATCTCTGACAGGTGGAACCGTCATGGCTACACCTTC. This codes for CASSISDRWNRHGYTF.